The clone carrying this T cell receptor (beta chain) has a count of ten or more. Its antigen remains unidentified. At the time of active disease, bone marrow was collected from every patient. Molecular barcoded adaptors covering alpha/delta and beta/gamma chains were used on 400 ng RNA. TCRdb re-derived calls from the reads in MiXCR, one entry per CDR3 protein. This table holds approximately 45,000 distinct CDR3 sequences, 20% found once. The record originates from a study of read filtering for tumor transcriptome and immune sequencing. Study-wide points: Correlation between methods rose after single-read clonotypes were removed. The sorted CD138-negative fraction was a mixed bone marrow immune population, not purified T cells.

The CDR3 runs to 14 residues. Germline CDR1 is SQVTM and CDR2 is ANQGSEA. With V trimmed by 7 bases and J by 4 bases, 8 bases remained unmatched. The receptor was derived from a donor aged 40 or older with multiple myeloma. The sequenced material came from a population of CD138-negative cells sorted from bone marrow. V gene TRBV29-1 combines with J gene TRBJ2-1; 9 bases match TRBD1. CDR3 nucleotide sequence: TGCAGCGGAAACCGGGACAGGGCTTACAATGAGCAGTTCTTC. Translated: CSGNRDRAYNEQFF.